The 21 T cell receptor beta chains reported below all come from one sample, sequenced in a study of OX40 agonist ivuxolimab in advanced cancers. Clones were read by immunoSEQ multiplex PCR, and TCRdb kept only the in-frame ones, dropping some. The sample has some 80,000 clones; around four fifths are singletons. Specimen: CD4+ or CD8+ T cells sorted from blood, collected in a trial of the OX40 agonist ivuxolimab. These receptors were collected from an adult with an advanced solid tumor such as melanoma, head and neck, liver or kidney cancer.

V is TRBV27 and J is TRBJ2-7; TRBD2 matches at 7 bases. From germline, CDR1 is MNHEY and CDR2 SMNVEV (reference sequence). The CDR3 has 13 amino acids. The V and J ends lost 5 bases and 3 bases, in that order; junction bases with no gene match: 4. The CDR3 here is CASSRDYRYEQYF. As DNA, the CDR3 is TGTGCCAGCAGTCGGGACTACCGCTACGAGCAGTACTTC.

The chain combines TRBV11-2 with TRBJ1-3, with D hard to call. Germline V gene data show CDR1 as SGHAT and CDR2 as FQNNGV. V shed 2 bases and J shed 0 bases, with 8 bases lying between them. CDR3 length: 15 amino acids. The CDR3 DNA reads TGTGCCAGCAGCTTACAAGAAGTCTCTGGAAACACCATATATTTT. Translation gives CASSLQEVSGNTIYF. The full variable domain, in which reference TRBV11-2 and TRBJ1-3 provide the parts outside the CDR3, is EAGVAQSPRYKIIEKRQSVAFWCNPISGHATLYWYQQILGQGPKLLIQFQNNGVVDDSQLPKDRFSAERLKGVDSTLKIQPAKLEDSAVYLCASSLQEVSGNTIYFGEGSWLTVV.

J is TRBJ2-3 and V is TRBV6-1; 8 positions agree with TRBD2. Germline V CDR1 and CDR2: MNHNS, SASEGT. The CDR3 sequence is 15 residues long. V lost 7 bases to trimming and J lost 3 bases; unmatched junction nucleotides: 9. CDR3 in amino acids: CASILSGSGTDTQYF. In DNA form, the CDR3 reads TGTGCCAGCATCCTAAGCGGGAGCGGGACAGATACGCAGTATTTT.

This rearrangement joins TRBV27 to TRBJ2-4; 14 nucleotides agree with TRBD2. Losses at the gene ends were 0 bases for V and 5 bases for J; bases not matched to a gene: 6. Per germline, CDR1 MNHEY and CDR2 SMNVEV (reference sequence). CDR3 length: 18 amino acids. DNA for the CDR3: TGTGCCAGCAGTTTATCGGGGACTAGCGGGAGCTGGGAAAACATTCAGTACTTC. Translation gives CASSLSGTSGSWENIQYF.

This chain uses TRBV13 with TRBJ2-1; 8 nucleotides align to TRBD2. V shed 5 bases, J shed 1 base, and the junction held 10 bases outside the gene matches. Per the germline V gene, CDR1 is PRHDT and CDR2 is FYEKMQ (reference sequence). CDR3 length equals 17 residues. For the CDR3, the DNA is TGTGCCAGCAGCCGTACGTTGGCGGGAGGTTCCTACAATGAGCAGTTCTTC. Protein product: CASSRTLAGGSYNEQFF.

The chain employs TRBV28 and TRBJ1-6; D is uncertain. The CDR3 covers 16 residues. The germline CDR1 and CDR2 sequences are MDHEN and SYDVKM. Trimming took 8 bases from V and 7 from J, leaving 21 bases between them. The CDR3 is CASGAPPRAGNSPLHF. For the CDR3, the DNA is TGTGCCAGCGGCGCCCCCCCAAGGGCGGGGAATTCACCCCTCCACTTT. The full variable domain, in which reference TRBV28 and TRBJ1-6 provide the parts outside the CDR3, is DVKVTQSSRYLVKRTGEKVFLECVQDMDHENMFWYRQDPGLGLRLIYFSYDVKMKEKGDIPEGYSVSREKKERFSLILESASTNQTSMYLCASGAPPRAGNSPLHFGNGTRLTVT.

The J gene is TRBJ1-2, the V gene TRBV4-3; D gene unclear. The CDR3 covers 15 residues. Trimming removed 1 base from V and 6 bases from J, with 15 bases in between. Germline values: CDR1 LGHNA, CDR2 YSLEER. The DNA of the CDR3 is TGCGCCAGCAGCCAAGGCGCTGAGAGGGTAGATGGCTACACCTTC. It translates to CASSQGAERVDGYTF.

V gene TRBV11-3 combines with J gene TRBJ2-7; D possibly corresponds to TRBD2 (5 bases). Germline CDR1 reads SGHNT; CDR2 reads YENEEA. With 3 bases removed from V and 7 bases from J, the gap between germline ends came to 10 bases. There are 12 residues in the CDR3. The CDR3 region has the DNA TGTGCCAGCAGCTTTAGCCGGGGAGAGCAGTACTTC. This translates into CASSFSRGEQYF.

V usage is TRBV30 and J usage is TRBJ1-6, with 9 bases lining up with TRBD1. Germline V lookup: CDR1 GTSNPN, CDR2 SVGIG (reference sequence). Trimming at V came to 5 bases and at J to 8 bases, leaving 4 bases not matched to a gene. This CDR3 spans 13 amino acids. The CDR3, as DNA: TGTGCCTGGGGGACAGGGACCGATTCACCCCTCCACTTT. Translation gives CAWGTGTDSPLHF. The variable domain in full, with the rest retrieved from reference TRBV30 and TRBJ1-6, is SQTIHQWPATLVQPVGSPLSLECTVEGTSNPNLYWYRQAAGRGLQLLFYSVGIGQISSEVPQNLSASRPQDRQFILSSKKLLLSDSGFYLCAWGTGTDSPLHFGNGTRLTVT.

This sequence joins TRBV5-1 and TRBJ2-3; D possibly corresponds to TRBD2 (6 bases). The CDR3 consists of 14 residues. Germline lookup yields CDR1 SGHRS and CDR2 YFSETQ. The ends were cut back, 6 bases at V and 3 bases at J, with 14 bases in the middle. The CDR3 nucleotides are TGCGCCAGCAAGGCAGCGGGCGAGACAGATACGCAGTATTTT. This translates into CASKAAGETDTQYF.

This chain joins TRBV5-4 and TRBJ1-2, with 8 nucleotides matching TRBD1. J was trimmed by 7 bases and V by 0 bases; bases with no gene match: 2. Germline assignment: CDR1 SGHNT and CDR2 YYREEE (reference sequence). There are 13 residues in the CDR3. As DNA, the CDR3 is TGTGCCAGCAGCTTGGACAGGGGGGCTGGCTACACCTTC. The encoded protein is CASSLDRGAGYTF.

The chain recombines TRBV19 with TRBJ2-1; 10 bases fit TRBD1. The junction had 12 bases not matched to a gene; V was cut back by 10 bases and J by 6 bases. This CDR3 is 15 amino acids long. CDR1 and CDR2 (germline): LNHDA, SQIVND (reference sequence). The DNA for the CDR3 is TGTGCCACAGAACGCGGGACAGGGGAGTTCAATGAGCAGTTCTTC. Its translation: CATERGTGEFNEQFF.

The chain is built from TRBV7-9 and TRBJ2-3; TRBD2 aligns across 9 bases. V dropped 2 bases and J dropped 2; count of bases not matched to a gene: 8. Germline CDR1 reads SEHNR; CDR2 reads FQNEAQ (reference sequence). The CDR3 contains 17 residues. The CDR3 DNA follows: TGTGCCAGCAGCTTAACGTCTCCTAGCGGGGCCACAGATACGCAGTATTTT. This translates into CASSLTSPSGATDTQYF.

The chain joins TRBV11-2 to TRBJ1-2, with no clear D. Germline V gene lookup returns CDR1 SGHAT and CDR2 FQNNGV. This CDR3 region has 12 residues. Trimming left V 1 base short and J 8 bases short, with 8 bases between. The CDR3 here is CASSLGQYGYTF. The CDR3 nucleotides are TGTGCCAGCAGCTTAGGCCAATACGGCTACACCTTC.

The genes are TRBV6-1 and TRBJ2-3; 8 bases agree with TRBD1. The germline V gene has CDR1 MNHNS and CDR2 SASEGT. The CDR3 consists of 17 residues. J gave up 3 bases and V 1 base, and 9 bases lay outside the gene matches. The CDR3 coding sequence is TGTGCCAGCAGTGAAGGGTCAGGGGGCGCGGGGACAGATACGCAGTATTTT. This codes for CASSEGSGGAGTDTQYF.

The chain joins TRBV7-2 to TRBJ1-2, with D perhaps matching TRBD1 (5 bases). This CDR3 is 15 amino acids long. V lost 3 bases, J lost 8 bases, and 19 bases lay in between. Per germline, CDR1 SGHTA and CDR2 FQGNSA. CDR3 region: CASSFLTLDRRGYTF. CDR3 in DNA: TGTGCCAGCAGCTTCCTGACCCTTGACAGACGGGGCTACACCTTC.

This chain uses TRBV7-8 with TRBJ2-7; 7 nucleotides match TRBD1. CDR1 and CDR2 from the germline V gene are SGHVS and FQNEAQ. With V trimmed by 5 bases and J by 4 bases, 11 bases remained unmatched. The CDR3 extends over 15 amino acids. The CDR3 region has the DNA TGTGCCAGCAGCGTGACAGGGTCTCCCGAATACGAGCAGTACTTC. This codes for CASSVTGSPEYEQYF.

The rearrangement links TRBV28 to TRBJ2-7; no clear D gene. The CDR3 totals 11 residues. Germline CDR1 and CDR2: MDHEN and SYDVKM. The ends were cut back, 6 bases at V and 6 bases at J, with 9 bases in the middle. The CDR3 DNA reads TGTGCCAGCAGCCACCTACGCGAGCAGTACTTC. Translated, it gives CASSHLREQYF.

Only one count was recorded for this clone. This chain links TRBV5-6 with TRBJ1-1, with D uncertain. V was clipped by 5 bases and J by 3 bases, with 8 bases between them. CDR1 SGHDT and CDR2 YYEEEE come from the germline V gene. The length of the CDR3 is 12 residues. The CDR3 sequence: CASSSWDTEAFF. CDR3 bases: TGTGCCAGCAGTTCATGGGACACTGAAGCTTTCTTT.

The V call is TRBV2, the J call TRBJ1-5; D gene ambiguous. The CDR3 is 13 residues long. V was trimmed by 4 bases and J by 5 bases, leaving 9 bases between them. Germline CDR1 and CDR2: SNHLY and FYNNEI. The CDR3 DNA follows: TGTGCCAGCAGTGGCCCATATTATCAGCCCCAGCATTTT. As protein: CASSGPYYQPQHF.

This clone was seen just once. The V gene is TRBV15, the J gene TRBJ2-1; 8 positions match TRBD1. Unmatched junction bases numbered 11, after V lost 4 bases and J lost 3 bases. This CDR3 is built from 17 residues. Per the germline V gene, CDR1 is LNHNV and CDR2 is YYDKDF (reference sequence). The CDR3 loop is CATSTGGTGEFYNEQFF. Written as DNA, the CDR3 is TGTGCCACCAGCACCGGCGGGACAGGAGAATTCTACAATGAGCAGTTCTTC.